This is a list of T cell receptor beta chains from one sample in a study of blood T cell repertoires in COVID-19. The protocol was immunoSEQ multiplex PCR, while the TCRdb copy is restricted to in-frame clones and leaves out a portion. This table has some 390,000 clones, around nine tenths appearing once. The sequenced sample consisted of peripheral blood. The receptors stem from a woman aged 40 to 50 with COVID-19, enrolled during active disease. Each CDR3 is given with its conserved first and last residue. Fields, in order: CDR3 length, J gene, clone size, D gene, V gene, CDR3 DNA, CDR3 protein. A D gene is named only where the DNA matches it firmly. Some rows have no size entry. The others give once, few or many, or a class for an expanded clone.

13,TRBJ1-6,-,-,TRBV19,TGTGCCAGTAGTCTACTTTCGACACCCTCCCTCCACTTT,CASSLLSTPSLHF
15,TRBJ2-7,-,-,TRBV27,TGTGCCAGCAGTCGAAGGTGGGCTTCTCCCTACGAGCAGTACTTC,CASSRRWASPYEQYF
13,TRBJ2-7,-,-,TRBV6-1,TGTGCCAGCAGTGAAGCGGTCAGGTACGAGCAGTACTTC,CASSEAVRYEQYF
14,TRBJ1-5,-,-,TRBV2,TGTGCCAGCAGTGAAGCCAGGGCGGATCAGCCCCAGCATTTT,CASSEARADQPQHF
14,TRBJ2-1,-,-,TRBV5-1,TGCGCCAGCAGCTTGGAGTCGGGAAACAATGAGCAGTTCTTC,CASSLESGNNEQFF
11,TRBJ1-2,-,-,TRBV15,TGTGCCACCAGCATATTAGGACACTACACCTTC,CATSILGHYTF
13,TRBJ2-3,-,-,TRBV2,TGTGCCAGCAGTGATGGGGGCAAGCATACGCAGTATTTT,CASSDGGKHTQYF
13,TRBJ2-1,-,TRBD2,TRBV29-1,TGCAGCGTTGATAGCGGGGGTTACAATGAGCAGTTCTTC,CSVDSGGYNEQFF
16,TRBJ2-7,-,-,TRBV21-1,TGTGCCAGCAGCAAAACCCTCGGGGGAGGGGGGTACGAGCAGTACTTC,CASSKTLGGGGYEQYF
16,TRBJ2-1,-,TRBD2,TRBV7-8,TGTGCCAGCAGCCGAGGGGGTAGCGGGATTTACAATGAGCAGTTCTTC,CASSRGGSGIYNEQFF
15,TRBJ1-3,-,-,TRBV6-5,TGTGCCAGCAGACAGGGACGTCTTCCTGGAAACACCATATATTTT,CASRQGRLPGNTIYF
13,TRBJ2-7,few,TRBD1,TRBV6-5,TGTGCCAGCAGTCGTTCGACAGGGCTCGAGCAGTACTTC,CASSRSTGLEQYF
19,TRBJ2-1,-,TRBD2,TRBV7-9,TGTGCCAGCAGCTTAGGGAAACCCGGGACTAGCGGGAGATACGATGAGCAGTTCTTC,CASSLGKPGTSGRYDEQFF
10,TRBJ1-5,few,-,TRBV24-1,TGTGCCACACAAAATCAGCCCCAGCATTTT,CATQNQPQHF
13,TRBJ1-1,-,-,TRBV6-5,TGTGCCAGCAGCCCCCGGGAGGGCGCTGAAGCTTTCTTT,CASSPREGAEAFF
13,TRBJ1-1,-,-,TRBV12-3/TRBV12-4,TGTGCCAGCACCCCTCGCGGGGACACTGAAGCTTTCTTT,CASTPRGDTEAFF
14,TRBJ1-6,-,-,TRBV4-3,TGCGCCAGCAGCCAACGACAGTCCAATTCACCCCTCCACTTT,CASSQRQSNSPLHF
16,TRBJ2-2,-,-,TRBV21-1,TGTGCCAGCAGCAAACGCCGGGAGGCCAACACCGGGGAGCTGTTTTTT,CASSKRREANTGELFF
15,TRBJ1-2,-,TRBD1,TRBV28,TGTGCCAGCAGTCCTCGCGGGACAGGGTTTTATGGCTACACCTTC,CASSPRGTGFYGYTF
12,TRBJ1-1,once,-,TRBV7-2,TGTGCCAGCAGCCCAAGCCAGGCTGCGGCTTTCTTT,CASSPSQAAAFF
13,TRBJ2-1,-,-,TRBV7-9,TGTGCCAGCAGCCAAACTGGGGACTCTGAGCAGTTCTTC,CASSQTGDSEQFF
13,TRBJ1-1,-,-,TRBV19,TGTGCCAGTACCCCAGAGAGAGGGACTGAAGCTTTCTTT,CASTPERGTEAFF
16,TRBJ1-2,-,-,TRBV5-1,TGCGCCAGCAGCGCCTCGGGGAGGGGGAATAACTATGGCTACACCTTC,CASSASGRGNNYGYTF
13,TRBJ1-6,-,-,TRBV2,TGTGCCAGGCAAGGGGAGGGGAATTCACCCCTCCACTTT,CARQGEGNSPLHF
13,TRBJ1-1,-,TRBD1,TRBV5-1,TGCGCCAGCAGCTGGGACAGGGGCGCTGAAGCTTTCTTT,CASSWDRGAEAFF
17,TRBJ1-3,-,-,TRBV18,TGTGCCAGCTCACCACTAAAAGGGACTCTCTCTGGAAACACCATATATTTT,CASSPLKGTLSGNTIYF
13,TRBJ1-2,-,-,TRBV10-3,TGTGCCATCAGTGACTCTAACAGCTATGGCTACACCTTC,CAISDSNSYGYTF
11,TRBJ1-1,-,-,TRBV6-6,TGTGCCAGCAGTTATCGAGGGGAAGCTTTCTTT,CASSYRGEAFF
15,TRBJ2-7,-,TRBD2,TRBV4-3,TGCGCCAGCAGCCAATCCCCTAGCGGGTCCTACGAGCAGTACTTC,CASSQSPSGSYEQYF
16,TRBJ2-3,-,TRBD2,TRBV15,TGTGCCACCAGCAGGGGTCTAGCGGGGCGCACAGATACGCAGTATTTT,CATSRGLAGRTDTQYF
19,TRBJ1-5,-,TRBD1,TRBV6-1,TGTGCCAGCAGTGAGCGCGGGACAGGGGAAGGGTATAGCAATCAGCCCCAGCATTTT,CASSERGTGEGYSNQPQHF
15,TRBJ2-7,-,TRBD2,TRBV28,TGTGCCAGCAGTTCACTAGCGGGAGGTCACCACGAGCAGTACTTC,CASSSLAGGHHEQYF
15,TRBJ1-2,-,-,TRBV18,TGTGCCAGCTCACCACCCCCCGCGGGCACCTATGGCTACACCTTC,CASSPPPAGTYGYTF
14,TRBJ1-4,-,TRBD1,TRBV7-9,TGTGCCAGCAGCTGGACAGGGGGTAATGAAAAACTGTTTTTT,CASSWTGGNEKLFF
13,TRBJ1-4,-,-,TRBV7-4,TGTGCCAGCAGCTTAAGAGTCAATGAAAAACTGTTTTTT,CASSLRVNEKLFF
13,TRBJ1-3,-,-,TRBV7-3,TGTGCCAGCAGCCCTCCGTCTGGAAACACCATATATTTT,CASSPPSGNTIYF
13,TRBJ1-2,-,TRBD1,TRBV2,TGTGCCAGCAGTGTGCGAGGGGGCGATGGCTACACCTTC,CASSVRGGDGYTF
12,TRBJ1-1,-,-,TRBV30,TGTGCCTTCAGGGTTGTGAACACTGAAGCTTTCTTT,CAFRVVNTEAFF
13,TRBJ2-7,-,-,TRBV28,TGTGCCAGCAGGAACAGAATCACCTACGAGCAGTACTTC,CASRNRITYEQYF
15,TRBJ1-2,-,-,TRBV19,TGTGCCAGTAGTATAGACGCAGGCCTCCATTATGGCTACACCTTC,CASSIDAGLHYGYTF
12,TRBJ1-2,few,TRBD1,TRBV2,TGTGCCAGCAGTGAGGACAGGGGCTCCCTGGCCTTC,CASSEDRGSLAF